The 27 T cell receptor beta chains below come from one sample, sequenced in a study of vaccination and CD4 T cells after COVID-19. These receptors have no known antigen. Treatment indicated: approximately nine-day PBMC culture with coronavirus spike peptide pools or control peptides (ViraFEST assay). Oncomine TCR Beta short-read sequencing was applied to DNA from cultured CD4+ T cells. TCRdb itself ran the PCR reads through MiXCR, one entry per CDR3 protein. Here the sample spans roughly 13,000 distinct CDR3 sequences, 50% to 60% being singletons. The sequenced sample was CD4+ T cells from blood, cultured in vitro. The receptors were gathered from a human donor who had recovered from COVID-19.

This clonotype has only a few counts. The chain combines TRBV6-1 with TRBJ2-3; 8 bases are a match to TRBD2. The CDR3 contains 17 residues. Germline V gene sequence: CDR1 MNHNS, CDR2 SASEGT. Germline trimming cut 5 bases from V and 1 base from J; bases unmatched to any gene: 11. The CDR3 nucleotides read TGTGCCAGCAGTCCAATGGCCGTCGGGGGGGGCACAGATACGCAGTATTTT. Translation gives CASSPMAVGGGTDTQYF.

This chain joins TRBV6-1 and TRBJ2-7; a possible D gene is TRBD1 (6 bases). The germline V and J ends were trimmed by 8 bases and 3 bases, with 14 bases remaining between them. CDR1 is MNHNS, CDR2 SASEGT, per germline. This CDR3 spans 13 amino acids. Written as DNA, the CDR3 is TGTGCCAGCCAAAACAGGGAAAACTACGAGCAGTACTTC. This translates into CASQNRENYEQYF.

This chain links TRBV18 with TRBJ2-1; D uncertain. Trimming left V 4 bases short and J 8 bases short, with 12 bases between. The CDR3 spans 13 residues. Germline V gives CDR1 KGHSH, CDR2 LQKENI. Here the CDR3 reads CASSLASLDEQFF. CDR3 nucleotides: TGTGCCAGCTCACTTGCTAGTCTCGATGAGCAGTTCTTC. Together with reference TRBV18 and TRBJ2-1, the CDR3 gives the full variable domain: NAGVMQNPRHLVRRRGQEARLRCSPMKGHSHVYWYRQLPEEGLKFMVYLQKENIIDESGMPKERFSAEFPKEGPSILRIQQVVRGDSAAYFCASSLASLDEQFFGPGTRLTVL.

This clonotype occurred a few times. This chain uses TRBV30 with TRBJ1-5; D gene uncertain. Trimming took 0 bases from V and 2 from J, leaving 5 bases between them. Germline V gives CDR1 GTSNPN, CDR2 SVGIG (reference sequence). The CDR3 length is 13 residues. This chain's CDR3 is CAWSVDGNQPQHF. For the CDR3, the DNA is TGTGCCTGGAGTGTTGACGGCAATCAGCCCCAGCATTTT.

The chain carries TRBV4-1 and TRBJ1-2, with 10 bases that match TRBD1. Losses at the gene ends were 7 bases for V and 4 bases for J; bases not matched to a gene: 12. Per germline, CDR1 MGHRA and CDR2 YSYEKL. CDR3 length equals 16 residues. The CDR3 DNA is TGCGCCAGCACCCACGGACAGGGGGGAAGGCGCTATGGCTACACCTTC. This sequence encodes CASTHGQGGRRYGYTF.

As DNA, the CDR3 is TGCGCCAGCAGACTCCCCGGCGAATCCACAGATACGCAGTATTTT. This translates into CASRLPGESTDTQYF. The chain combines TRBV5-1 with TRBJ2-3; D is ambiguous. V shed 5 bases and J shed 2 bases, with 15 bases lying between them. The CDR3 length is 15 residues. Germline V gives CDR1 SGHRS, CDR2 YFSETQ.

The J gene is TRBJ2-6, the V gene TRBV6-2 or TRBV6-3; D is uncertain. The V end lost 2 bases, the J end lost 0 bases, and 11 bases lay between the germline ends. The CDR3 has 17 residues. Germline CDR1 is MNHEY and CDR2 is SVGEGT. This CDR3 reads CASSYGLLDSGANVLTF. CDR3 sequence (DNA): TGTGCCAGCAGTTACGGCCTACTCGACTCTGGGGCCAACGTCCTGACTTTC.

In nucleotides, the CDR3 is TGTGCCTGGAGTGTACGAGGAGGGGGGAATAAGAGAGGCTACACCTTC. Amino acid sequence: CAWSVRGGGNKRGYTF. The rearrangement joins TRBV30 to TRBJ1-2; D perhaps matches TRBD1 (6 bases). V was cut by 0 bases and J by 8 bases, with 22 bases left in between. This CDR3 is built from 16 residues. CDR1 is GTSNPN, CDR2 SVGIG, per germline (reference sequence).

In the case of this clonotype: One junction end does not reproduce the germline sequence, and a read error may be involved. The chain combines TRBV11-2 with TRBJ2-7, with 9 bases aligning to TRBD1. The V gene's germline CDR1 is SGHAT and CDR2 FQNNGV. This CDR3 has 16 amino acids. This CDR3 reads CASSIEGGTGSTEQYF. The DNA for the CDR3 is TGTGCCAGCAGCATAGAGGGGGGGACAGGGAGTACGGAGCAGTACTTC.

This clonotype came up a few times. The V gene is TRBV7-8, the J gene TRBJ2-4, with 8 positions matching TRBD2. Germline V gene sequence: CDR1 SGHVS, CDR2 FQNEAQ. V lost 5 bases, J lost 2 bases, and 8 bases stayed unmatched. CDR3 length: 16 residues. As DNA, the CDR3 is TGTGCCAGCAGCGTCAGGGTTAGCGGGACCAAAAACATTCAGTACTTC. The encoded protein is CASSVRVSGTKNIQYF.

This clonotype was seen a handful of times. A read error may produce the germline difference seen at one junction end. The chain recombines TRBV7-7 with TRBJ2-2; unclear D gene. This CDR3 comprises 14 residues. The germline V gene has CDR1 SSHAT and CDR2 FNYEAQ (reference sequence). CDR3 bases: TGTGCTAGCAGCTTAGTCTCGAACACCGGGGAGCTGTTTTTT. As protein: CASSLVSNTGELFF.

This clonotype was detected a few times. This rearrangement joins TRBV28 to TRBJ2-7, with 7 bases matching TRBD1. This CDR3 spans 13 amino acids. V trimming: 3 bases; J trimming: 3 bases; junction bases outside the gene matches: 2. Germline assignment: CDR1 MDHEN and CDR2 SYDVKM. In nucleotides, the CDR3 is TGTGCCAGCAGTTTCGGGACAGACTACGAGCAGTACTTC. It yields the protein CASSFGTDYEQYF.

The J gene is TRBJ1-5, the V gene TRBV7-8; tentatively, D is TRBD1 (6 bases). The CDR3 covers 16 residues. V lost 7 bases and J 1 base, leaving 17 bases between the germline ends. Germline V gene data show CDR1 as SGHVS and CDR2 as FQNEAQ. The DNA for the CDR3 is TGTGCCAGCACCAAAAGTCGAGGGGGGAGCAATCAGCCCCAGCATTTT. Its protein is CASTKSRGGSNQPQHF.

This chain uses TRBV30 with TRBJ2-2; no definite D call. This CDR3 comprises 16 residues. Germline loops: CDR1 GTSNPN, CDR2 SVGIG (reference sequence). V lost 3 bases and J 0 bases, leaving 14 bases between the germline ends. This CDR3 reads CAWRSFAATNTGELFF. The DNA for the CDR3 is TGTGCCTGGAGGTCCTTTGCGGCTACGAACACCGGGGAGCTGTTTTTT. The complete variable domain, with remaining parts taken from reference TRBV30 and TRBJ2-2, reads SQTIHQWPATLVQPVGSPLSLECTVEGTSNPNLYWYRQAAGRGLQLLFYSVGIGQISSEVPQNLSASRPQDRQFILSSKKLLLSDSGFYLCAWRSFAATNTGELFFGEGSRLTVL.

The V and J genes are TRBV6-9 and TRBJ2-7; tentatively, D is TRBD1 (6 bases). Trimming took off 3 bases at V and 0 bases at J, with 15 bases between the two ends. Germline loops: CDR1 MNHGY, CDR2 SVAAGI. The CDR3 loop spans 16 amino acids. This chain's CDR3 is CASSYPEGVLSYEQYF. CDR3 nucleotides: TGTGCCAGCAGTTACCCCGAGGGGGTACTCTCCTACGAGCAGTACTTC.

This clonotype was seen a few times. The chain has TRBV6-1 and TRBJ2-5; 12 positions match TRBD1. The CDR3 runs 14 residues. Losses at the gene ends were 5 bases for V and 7 bases for J; bases not matched to a gene: 5. CDR1 MNHNS and CDR2 SASEGT come from the germline V gene. The CDR3 coding sequence is TGTGCCAGCAGTCGACCGGGACAGGGGGCGACCCAGTACTTC. This sequence encodes CASSRPGQGATQYF.

The chain has TRBV25-1 and TRBJ2-7, with a tentative D call TRBD1 (5 bases). CDR3 length: 14 amino acids. Germline loops: CDR1 MGHDK, CDR2 SYGVNS. The V end was cut by 3 bases, the J end by 2 bases, with 11 bases between. CDR3 in amino acids: CASSDQTETYEQYF. The DNA of the CDR3 is TGTGCCAGCAGTGACCAGACAGAAACCTACGAGCAGTACTTC.

This clonotype has just a few counts. The chain has TRBV7-9 and TRBJ1-2; D possibly corresponds to TRBD1 (5 bases). V was clipped by 2 bases and J by 4 bases, with 14 bases between them. This CDR3 contains 15 residues. The germline V gene encodes CDR1 SEHNR and CDR2 FQNEAQ (reference sequence). The CDR3 region has the DNA TGTGCCAGCAGCTTACCTAAGGGGCATGGCTATGGCTACACCTTC. This encodes CASSLPKGHGYGYTF.

This clonotype was seen only a few times. The chain couples TRBV15 to TRBJ1-2, with 7 bases identical to TRBD1. CDR3 size: 14 residues. Trimming at V came to 5 bases and at J to 4 bases, leaving 7 bases not matched to a gene. In germline, CDR1 is LNHNV, CDR2 YYDKDF (reference sequence). The CDR3 sequence: CATSFATGPYGYTF. The CDR3 DNA reads as TGTGCCACCAGCTTCGCGACAGGGCCCTATGGCTACACCTTC. The whole variable domain, remainder taken from reference TRBV15 and TRBJ1-2, is DAMVIQNPRYQVTQFGKPVTLSCSQTLNHNVMYWYQQKSSQAPKLLFHYYDKDFNNEADTPDNFQSRRPNTSFCFLDIRSPGLGDTAMYLCATSFATGPYGYTFGSGTRLTVV.

The chain couples TRBV5-1 to TRBJ1-5; 8 nucleotides match TRBD1. The CDR3 extends over 14 amino acids. CDR1 and CDR2 (germline): SGHRS, YFSETQ. V dropped 4 bases and J dropped 7; count of bases not matched to a gene: 7. CDR3 nucleotides: TGCGCCAGCAGCCCCGGACAGGGTTCGCAGCCCCAGCATTTT. Translation: CASSPGQGSQPQHF. The full variable domain, in which reference TRBV5-1 and TRBJ1-5 provide the parts outside the CDR3, is KAGVTQTPRYLIKTRGQQVTLSCSPISGHRSVSWYQQTPGQGLQFLFEYFSETQRNKGNFPGRFSGRQFSNSRSEMNVSTLELGDSALYLCASSPGQGSQPQHFGDGTRLSIL.

This sequence joins TRBV7-3 and TRBJ1-4; 9 bases agree with TRBD1. CDR1 and CDR2 (germline): SGHTA, FQGTGA. The CDR3 spans 13 residues. Trimming took 4 bases from V and 8 from J; bases not matched to a gene: 2. The CDR3 nucleotides are TGTGCCAGCAGCTCCGGACAGGGGGAAAAACTGTTTTTT. This codes for CASSSGQGEKLFF.

The chain recombines TRBV12-3 or TRBV12-4 with TRBJ2-3, with D perhaps TRBD2 (6 bases). CDR3 length equals 15 residues. With 4 bases removed from V and 0 bases from J, the gap between germline ends came to 11 bases. CDR3 sequence reads: CASSWQRASTDTQYF. CDR3 DNA sequence: TGTGCCAGCAGTTGGCAGCGGGCCAGCACAGATACGCAGTATTTT.

The chain employs TRBV5-6 and TRBJ1-2; 7 nucleotides line up with TRBD1. The germline CDR1 and CDR2 sequences are SGHDT and YYEEEE. Losses at the gene ends were 0 bases for V and 7 bases for J; bases not matched to a gene: 6. The length of the CDR3 is 14 residues. The CDR3 reads CASSLGQGEIGYTF. In DNA form, the CDR3 reads TGTGCCAGCAGCTTGGGCCAGGGGGAGATTGGCTACACCTTC.

V and J are TRBV5-1 and TRBJ2-5, with 13 bases that match TRBD2. CDR3 length equals 18 residues. The V segment lost 4 bases and the J segment 3 bases; nucleotides outside the gene matches: 12. The germline V gene has CDR1 SGHRS and CDR2 YFSETQ. CDR3 residues: CASSPYPRTSGRKETQYF. In nucleotides, the CDR3 is TGCGCCAGCAGCCCCTATCCCCGGACTAGCGGGAGAAAAGAGACCCAGTACTTC.

This chain links TRBV20-1 with TRBJ1-4; D ambiguous. This CDR3 has 14 residues. V gave up 6 bases and J gave up 0 bases, with 11 bases separating them. The germline gives CDR1 DFQATT, CDR2 SNEGSKA (reference sequence). The CDR3 nucleotides read TGCAGTGCAGTAGGATCTGCAACTAATGAAAAACTGTTTTTT. It translates to CSAVGSATNEKLFF.

The V and J genes are TRBV7-9 and TRBJ2-5; the D gene is possibly TRBD2 (5 bases). The germline V gene has CDR1 SEHNR and CDR2 FQNEAQ (reference sequence). V gave up 7 bases and J gave up 2 bases, with 14 bases separating them. The CDR3 runs to 14 residues. The DNA of the CDR3 is TGTGCCAGCACCTCGTCCGGGATACAAGAGACCCAGTACTTC. This gives the protein CASTSSGIQETQYF.

The rearrangement joins TRBV2 to TRBJ2-7; maybe TRBD2 (7 bases). Germline V gene data show CDR1 as SNHLY and CDR2 as FYNNEI. Trimming cost V 2 bases and J 2 bases, with 10 bases left between them. The CDR3 runs to 14 residues. CDR3 DNA: TGTGCCAGCAGTGAACGGGGGGCGGCCTACGAGCAGTACTTC. Encoded protein: CASSERGAAYEQYF.